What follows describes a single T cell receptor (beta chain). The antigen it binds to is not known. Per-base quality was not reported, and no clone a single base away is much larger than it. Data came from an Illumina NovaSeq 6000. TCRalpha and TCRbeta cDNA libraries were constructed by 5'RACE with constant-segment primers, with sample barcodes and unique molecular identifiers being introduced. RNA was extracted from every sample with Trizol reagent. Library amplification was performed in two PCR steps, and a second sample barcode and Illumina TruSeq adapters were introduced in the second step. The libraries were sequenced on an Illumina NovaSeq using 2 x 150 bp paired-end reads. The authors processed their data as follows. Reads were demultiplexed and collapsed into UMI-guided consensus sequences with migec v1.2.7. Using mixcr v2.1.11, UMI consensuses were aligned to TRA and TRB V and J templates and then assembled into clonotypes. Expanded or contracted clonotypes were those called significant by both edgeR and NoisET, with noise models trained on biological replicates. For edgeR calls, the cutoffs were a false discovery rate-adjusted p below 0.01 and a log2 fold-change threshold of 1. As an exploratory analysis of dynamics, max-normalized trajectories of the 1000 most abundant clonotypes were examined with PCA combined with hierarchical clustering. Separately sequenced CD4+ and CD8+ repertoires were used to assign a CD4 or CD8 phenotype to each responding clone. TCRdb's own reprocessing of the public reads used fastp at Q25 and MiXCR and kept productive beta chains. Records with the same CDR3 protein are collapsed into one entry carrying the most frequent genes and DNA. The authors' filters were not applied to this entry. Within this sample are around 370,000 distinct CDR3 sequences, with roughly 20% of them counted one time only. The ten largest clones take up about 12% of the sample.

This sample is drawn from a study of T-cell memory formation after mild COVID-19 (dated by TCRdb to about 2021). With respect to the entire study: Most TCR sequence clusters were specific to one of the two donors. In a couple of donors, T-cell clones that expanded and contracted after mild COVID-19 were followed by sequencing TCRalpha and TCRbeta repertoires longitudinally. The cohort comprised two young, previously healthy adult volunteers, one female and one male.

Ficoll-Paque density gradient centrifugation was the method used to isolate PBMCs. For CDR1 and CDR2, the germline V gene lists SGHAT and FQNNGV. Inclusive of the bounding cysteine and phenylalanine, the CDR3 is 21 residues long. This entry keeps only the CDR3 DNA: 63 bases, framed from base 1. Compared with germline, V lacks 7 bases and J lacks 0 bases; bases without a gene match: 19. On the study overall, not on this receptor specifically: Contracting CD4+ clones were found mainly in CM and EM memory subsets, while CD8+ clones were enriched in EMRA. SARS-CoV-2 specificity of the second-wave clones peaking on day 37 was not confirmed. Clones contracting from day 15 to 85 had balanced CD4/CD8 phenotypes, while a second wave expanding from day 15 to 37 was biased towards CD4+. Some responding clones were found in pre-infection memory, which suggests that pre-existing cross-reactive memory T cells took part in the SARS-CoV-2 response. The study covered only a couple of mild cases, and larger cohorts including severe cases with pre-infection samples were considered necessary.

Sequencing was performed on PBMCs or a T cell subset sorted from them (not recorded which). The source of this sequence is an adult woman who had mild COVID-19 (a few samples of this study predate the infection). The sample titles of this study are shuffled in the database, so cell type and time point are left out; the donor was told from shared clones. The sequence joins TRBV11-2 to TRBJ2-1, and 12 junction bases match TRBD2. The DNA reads TGTGCCAGCACCCTAGCGCCCCGGACTAGCGGGGATTATAGCTCCTACAATGAGCAGTTCTTC. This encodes CASTLAPRTSGDYSSYNEQFF. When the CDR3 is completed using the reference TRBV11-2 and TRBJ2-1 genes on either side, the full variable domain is EAGVAQSPRYKIIEKRQSVAFWCNPISGHATLYWYQQILGQGPKLLIQFQNNGVVDDSQLPKDRFSAERLKGVDSTLKIQPAKLEDSAVYLCASTLAPRTSGDYSSYNEQFFGPGTRLTVL.